These 20 T cell receptor beta chains came from one sample sequenced in a study of beta chain features in type 1 diabetes. Findings and caveats of the study: In every one of the four CD4+ subsets, TCRB CDR3s were moderately but significantly shorter in Type 1 diabetes patients.

Their antigen targets remain unknown. As every portion of the isolated RNA was reverse transcribed, the sequencing read expressed TCRB transcripts. Libraries were prepared by immunoSEQ multiplex PCR; TCRdb keeps only in-frame clonotypes and omits some of them. The sample yields 120,000 or so clones, roughly a sixth seen once. What was sequenced was central memory CD4+ T cells from blood. The receptors were sampled from a man aged 18 to 30 with type 1 diabetes.

In this sample, this clone turned up a few times. This likely came from a read error, as a far larger clone is one base away. This sequence joins TRBV30 and TRBJ2-7; 15 bases fit TRBD2. Germline-derived CDR1 and CDR2 are GTSNPN and SVGIG (reference sequence). With V trimmed by 4 bases and J by 0 bases, 7 bases remained unmatched. The CDR3 totals 17 residues. The CDR3 spells CAWMSPGLAGGSYEQYF. CDR3 sequence (DNA): TGTGCCTGGATGTCCCCGGGACTAGCGGGAGGCTCCTACGAGCAGTACTTC.

The V and J genes are TRBV30 and TRBJ2-3; the match to TRBD2 covers 14 bases. J lost 6 bases, V lost 5 bases, and 4 bases had no gene match. The CDR3 has 14 amino acids. Germline V CDR1 and CDR2: GTSNPN, SVGIG (reference sequence). The CDR3 sequence: CAWGTSGSGDTQYF. CDR3 DNA: TGTGCCTGGGGGACTAGCGGGAGTGGGGATACGCAGTATTTT.

This clone appeared a few times. The genes are TRBV5-1 and TRBJ1-1; unclear D gene. The germline V and J ends were trimmed by 6 bases and 0 bases, with 12 bases remaining between them. Germline V gene data show CDR1 as SGHRS and CDR2 as YFSETQ. The CDR3 length is 14 residues. CDR3 sequence reads: CASTIDGLNTEAFF. The CDR3 DNA sequence: TGCGCCAGCACCATAGACGGTCTGAACACTGAAGCTTTCTTT. Complete variable domain (other parts from reference TRBV5-1 and TRBJ1-1): KAGVTQTPRYLIKTRGQQVTLSCSPISGHRSVSWYQQTPGQGLQFLFEYFSETQRNKGNFPGRFSGRQFSNSRSEMNVSTLELGDSALYLCASTIDGLNTEAFFGQGTRLTVV.

The V gene is TRBV30, the J gene TRBJ2-2, with 8 positions matching TRBD1. Germline loops: CDR1 GTSNPN, CDR2 SVGIG (reference sequence). The CDR3 length is 21 residues. The J segment lost 0 bases and the V segment lost 0 bases, leaving 18 bases of the junction unmatched. Here the CDR3 DNA reads TGTGCCTGGAGTGTAGAGTACACCCTTAAGTGGGACAGGTCGAACACCGGGGAGCTGTTTTTT. It translates to CAWSVEYTLKWDRSNTGELFF.

The CDR3 reads CAWSVLAGGSDTQYF. CDR3 in DNA: TGTGCCTGGAGTGTACTAGCGGGAGGGTCAGATACGCAGTATTTT. The genes are TRBV30 and TRBJ2-3; 13 bases map to TRBD2. The V gene end was trimmed by 0 bases and the J gene end by 4 bases; junction bases not matched to a gene: 1. Germline assignment: CDR1 GTSNPN and CDR2 SVGIG (reference sequence). The CDR3 is made up of 15 amino acids.

The table lists this clone with a few counts. The J gene is TRBJ2-5, the V gene TRBV5-1, with TRBD1 as a possible D gene (5 bases). This CDR3 region has 13 residues. Per the germline V gene, CDR1 is SGHRS and CDR2 is YFSETQ. Trimming took off 1 base at V and 5 bases at J, with 9 bases between the two ends. CDR3 nucleotides: TGCGCCAGCAGCTTGACAGGTCCGGAGACCCAGTACTTC. Encoded protein: CASSLTGPETQYF.

The rearrangement uses TRBV2 and TRBJ2-5; 9 positions match TRBD1. The CDR3 covers 15 residues. From germline, CDR1 is SNHLY and CDR2 FYNNEI. The V gene end was trimmed by 7 bases and the J gene end by 4 bases; junction bases not matched to a gene: 10. Here the CDR3 reads CASIPGQGRGETQYF. Here the CDR3 DNA reads TGTGCCAGCATTCCGGGACAGGGTAGGGGAGAGACCCAGTACTTC.

This clone appeared many times. The V call is TRBV4-3, the J call TRBJ2-2; possibly TRBD2 for D (5 bases). V was clipped by 4 bases and J by 3 bases, with 12 bases between them. This CDR3 spans 15 amino acids. CDR1 is LGHNA and CDR2 is YSLEER in the germline V gene. The CDR3 loop reads CASSPRVSDTGELFF. In DNA form, the CDR3 reads TGCGCCAGCAGCCCGAGGGTGTCGGACACCGGGGAGCTGTTTTTT.

For the CDR3, the DNA is TGTGCCAGCAGTATACAGGGACTTTCAGCCAAAAACATTCAGTACTTC. Translated, it gives CASSIQGLSAKNIQYF. The V call is TRBV27, the J call TRBJ2-4, with D perhaps given as TRBD1 or TRBD2 (6 bases each). Germline V gives CDR1 MNHEY, CDR2 SMNVEV (reference sequence). CDR3 size: 16 residues. V was pared by 5 bases and J by 0 bases, with 14 bases between.

This clone was counted ten times or more. V usage is TRBV13 and J usage is TRBJ1-3; D is uncertain. Germline assignment: CDR1 PRHDT and CDR2 FYEKMQ (reference sequence). Trimming removed 4 bases at V and 0 bases at J, with 7 bases between. This CDR3 is 14 amino acids long. The chain's CDR3 is CASSSRDSGNTIYF. The CDR3 region has the DNA TGTGCCAGCAGCTCAAGGGACTCTGGAAACACCATATATTTT.

This clone was picked up a small number of times. The chain recombines TRBV29-1 with TRBJ2-3; a weak D match, TRBD2 (6 bases). The ends were cut back, 6 bases at V and 1 base at J, with 17 bases in the middle. Germline loops: CDR1 SQVTM, CDR2 ANQGSEA. The CDR3 length is 15 residues. The CDR3 sequence is CSVLGLSSGTDTQYF. The DNA of the CDR3 is TGCAGCGTCCTGGGACTTTCAAGCGGCACAGATACGCAGTATTTT.

As DNA, the CDR3 is TGTGCCAGCAGCCCTCTTTCTAGCGGGGGGAACGAGCAGTTCTTC. This encodes CASSPLSSGGNEQFF. The rearrangement links TRBV11-2 to TRBJ2-1; 11 bases agree with TRBD2. The ends lost 5 bases at V and 10 bases at J; junction bases unmatched: 10. Germline V CDR1 and CDR2: SGHAT, FQNNGV. This CDR3 has 15 residues.

The chain is built from TRBV4-1 and TRBJ2-2, with D possibly TRBD2 on 6 matching bases. The CDR3 covers 15 residues. Germline CDR1 reads MGHRA; CDR2 reads YSYEKL. Trimming stripped 4 bases from V and 0 bases from J, with 9 bases between. The CDR3 DNA follows: TGCGCCAGCAGCCTATGGGGGGCGAACACCGGGGAGCTGTTTTTT. Encoded protein: CASSLWGANTGELFF.

The genes are TRBV7-6 and TRBJ2-5, with D perhaps being TRBD1 or TRBD2 (6 bases each). The CDR3 is 14 amino acids. V gave up 4 bases and J gave up 4 bases, with 13 bases separating them. In germline, CDR1 is SGHVS, CDR2 FNYEAQ. The DNA for the CDR3 is TGTGCCAGCAGCTCGTTCGGGGGCCGAGAGACCCAGTACTTC. It encodes CASSSFGGRETQYF.

Note on this clone: Other DNA sequences in this sample translate to the same CDR3. V usage is TRBV6-5 and J usage is TRBJ1-2; D may be TRBD1 (5 bases). The CDR3 runs 13 residues. Trimming shortened V by 2 bases and J by 2 bases, and 6 bases separated the two germline ends. CDR1 and CDR2 (germline): MNHEY, SVGAGI. Here the CDR3 reads CASSYGGNYGYTF. In DNA form, the CDR3 reads TGTGCCAGCAGTTACGGGGGAAACTATGGCTACACCTTC.

This clone was seen a handful of times. The chain links TRBV2 to TRBJ2-1; the D gene is possibly TRBD2 (6 bases). CDR1 is SNHLY and CDR2 is FYNNEI in the germline V gene. This CDR3 comprises 12 residues. The V end was cut by 10 bases, the J end by 8 bases, with 15 bases between. CDR3 protein: CAMTSSGDEQFF. DNA of the CDR3: TGTGCCATGACGAGTAGCGGCGATGAGCAGTTCTTC.

This chain connects TRBV11-2 to TRBJ1-1; no clear D. With 1 base removed from V and 5 bases from J, the gap between germline ends came to 14 bases. This CDR3 comprises 15 residues. Germline-derived CDR1 and CDR2 are SGHAT and FQNNGV. The CDR3 region is CASSLVSPGGTEAFF. The DNA of the CDR3 is TGTGCCAGCAGCTTAGTTTCCCCCGGTGGGACTGAAGCTTTCTTT.

V is TRBV28 and J is TRBJ2-3; the D gene could be TRBD1 or TRBD2 (6 bases each). V shed 6 bases and J shed 4 bases, with 14 bases lying between them. Germline V gives CDR1 MDHEN, CDR2 SYDVKM. The CDR3 loop spans 14 amino acids. The CDR3 region has the DNA TGTGCCAGCAGACCCCGGGGGCGGGCAGATACGCAGTATTTT. Protein product: CASRPRGRADTQYF. The full variable domain, with the rest looked up from reference TRBV28 and TRBJ2-3, is DVKVTQSSRYLVKRTGEKVFLECVQDMDHENMFWYRQDPGLGLRLIYFSYDVKMKEKGDIPEGYSVSREKKERFSLILESASTNQTSMYLCASRPRGRADTQYFGPGTRLTVL.

The CDR3 loop reads CAWTHAQLQETQYF. The CDR3 DNA is TGTGCCTGGACTCACGCACAGCTACAAGAGACCCAGTACTTC. This chain links TRBV30 with TRBJ2-5, with unresolved D. The CDR3 runs to 14 residues. V gave up 4 bases and J gave up 2 bases, with 14 bases separating them. Germline CDR1 is GTSNPN and CDR2 is SVGIG (reference sequence).

This clone was picked up a small number of times. The chain joins TRBV30 to TRBJ2-7; TRBD1 might be the D (6 bases). CDR1 is GTSNPN, CDR2 SVGIG, per germline (reference sequence). With 0 bases removed from V and 4 bases from J, the gap between germline ends came to 19 bases. CDR3 length equals 16 residues. In nucleotides, the CDR3 is TGTGCCTGGAGTGTACTGGTCGGGACATTGAGTTACGAGCAGTACTTC. Protein sequence: CAWSVLVGTLSYEQYF.